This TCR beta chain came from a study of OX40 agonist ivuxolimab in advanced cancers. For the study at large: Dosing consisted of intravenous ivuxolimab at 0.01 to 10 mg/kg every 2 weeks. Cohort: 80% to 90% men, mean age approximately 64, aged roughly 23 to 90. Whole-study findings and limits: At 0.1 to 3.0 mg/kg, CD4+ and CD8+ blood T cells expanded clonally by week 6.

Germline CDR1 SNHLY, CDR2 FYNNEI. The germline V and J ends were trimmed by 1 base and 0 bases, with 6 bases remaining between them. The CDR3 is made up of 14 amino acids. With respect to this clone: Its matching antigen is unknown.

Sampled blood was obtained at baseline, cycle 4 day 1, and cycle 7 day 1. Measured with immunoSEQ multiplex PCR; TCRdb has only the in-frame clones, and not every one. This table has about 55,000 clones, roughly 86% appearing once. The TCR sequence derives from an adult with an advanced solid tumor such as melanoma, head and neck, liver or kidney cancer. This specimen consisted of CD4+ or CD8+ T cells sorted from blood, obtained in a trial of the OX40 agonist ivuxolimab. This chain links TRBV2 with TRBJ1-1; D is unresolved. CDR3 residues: CASSEGALNTEAFF. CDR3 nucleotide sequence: TGTGCCAGCAGTGAAGGTGCATTGAACACTGAAGCTTTCTTT.